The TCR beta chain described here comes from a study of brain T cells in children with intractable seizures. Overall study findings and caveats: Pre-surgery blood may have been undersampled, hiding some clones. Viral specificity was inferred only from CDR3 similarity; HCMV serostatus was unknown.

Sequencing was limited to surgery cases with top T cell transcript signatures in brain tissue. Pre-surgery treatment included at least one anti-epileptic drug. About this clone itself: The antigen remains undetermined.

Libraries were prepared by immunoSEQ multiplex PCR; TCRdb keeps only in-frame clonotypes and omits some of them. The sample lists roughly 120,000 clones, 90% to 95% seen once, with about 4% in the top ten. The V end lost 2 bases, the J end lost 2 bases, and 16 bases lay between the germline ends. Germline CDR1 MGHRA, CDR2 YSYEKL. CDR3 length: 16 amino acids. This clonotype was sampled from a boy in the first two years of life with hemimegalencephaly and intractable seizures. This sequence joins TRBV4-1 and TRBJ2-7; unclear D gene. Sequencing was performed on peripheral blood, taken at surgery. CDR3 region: CASSQQVHSGTYEQYF. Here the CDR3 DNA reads TGCGCCAGCAGCCAACAGGTTCATTCAGGCACCTACGAGCAGTACTTC.